What follows are 22 T cell receptor beta chains derived from one specimen sequenced in a study of Ad26.COV2.S vaccination and SARS-CoV-2 variants. Treatment reported: around 19 received Ad26.COV2.S at low or high dose, single or two shots; roughly five received placebo; per-sample allocation not given. Sample collection was performed on day 63 after the first vaccine or placebo injection. The table came from immunoSEQ multiplex PCR; TCRdb's copy has only in-frame clones and leaves some out. There are about 240,000 clones in the sample; roughly 90% occur only once, and about 11% lies in the top ten. The sample was peripheral blood, taken in a trial of Ad26.COV2.S vaccine versus placebo. These receptors came from a person between 18 and 60 years old who received the Ad26.COV2.S COVID-19 vaccine or a placebo.

This sequence joins TRBV5-4 and TRBJ2-2; either TRBD1 or TRBD2 may supply D (5 bases each). Trimming left V 7 bases short and J 0 bases short, with 13 bases between. This CDR3 contains 15 residues. The germline V gene encodes CDR1 SGHNT and CDR2 YYREEE (reference sequence). CDR3 bases: TGTGCCAGCTCCCGGGGCCCTGCGAACACCGGGGAGCTGTTTTTT. It specifies CASSRGPANTGELFF.

The rearrangement uses TRBV7-2 and TRBJ2-7, with 12 bases that match TRBD1. Germline values: CDR1 SGHTA, CDR2 FQGNSA. This CDR3 spans 18 amino acids. V lost 4 bases, J lost 7 bases, and 17 bases stayed unmatched. In nucleotides, the CDR3 is TGTGCCAGCAGCTCCACGATCGGATGGGGACAGGGGGCTGTTGAGCAGTACTTC. This sequence encodes CASSSTIGWGQGAVEQYF.

This clone occurred once. The chain couples TRBV7-9 to TRBJ1-6; 7 bases align to TRBD1. Germline V gene sequence: CDR1 SEHNR, CDR2 FQNEAQ (reference sequence). This CDR3 contains 15 residues. The V and J ends lost 3 bases and 5 bases, in that order; junction bases with no gene match: 4. For the CDR3, the DNA is TGTGCCAGCAGCTTCGCCGGGACAGATAATTCACCCCTCCACTTT. Translating it yields CASSFAGTDNSPLHF. The variable domain in full, with the rest retrieved from reference TRBV7-9 and TRBJ1-6, is DTGVSQNPRHKITKRGQNVTFRCDPISEHNRLYWYRQTLGQGPEFLTYFQNEAQLEKSRLLSDRFSAERPKGSFSTLEIQRTEQGDSAMYLCASSFAGTDNSPLHFGNGTRLTVT.

V usage is TRBV2 and J usage is TRBJ2-7; a possible D gene is TRBD1 (7 bases). The CDR3 is 14 residues long. Germline-derived CDR1 and CDR2 are SNHLY and FYNNEI. V was cut by 4 bases and J by 6 bases, with 16 bases left in between. The CDR3 nucleotides read TGTGCCAGCAGTGCCAGGGGGTATAGCGGCGAGCAGTACTTC. It encodes CASSARGYSGEQYF.

The DNA of the CDR3 is TGTGCCACCAGTGACAACAAGGCCATGGATGAGCAGTTCTTC. Translated: CATSDNKAMDEQFF. The chain couples TRBV24-1 to TRBJ2-1; the D is unclear. The length of the CDR3 is 14 residues. Germline-derived CDR1 and CDR2 are KGHDR and SFDVKD. The germline V and J ends were trimmed by 4 bases and 8 bases, with 14 bases remaining between them.

The chain employs TRBV6-1 and TRBJ1-4; D gene uncertain. Germline V gene lookup returns CDR1 MNHNS and CDR2 SASEGT. V was shortened by 2 bases and J by 8 bases, with 15 bases between the two germline ends. This CDR3 region has 15 residues. The DNA for the CDR3 is TGTGCCAGCAGTGAAAGAATGACCTTTGGGGAAAAACTGTTTTTT. This gives the protein CASSERMTFGEKLFF.

CDR3 in DNA: TGTGCCATCAGTGACAGAACCTCGACTGAAGCTTTCTTT. As protein: CAISDRTSTEAFF. The rearrangement links TRBV10-3 to TRBJ1-1, with unresolved D. The germline CDR1 and CDR2 sequences are ENHRY and SYGVKD. Trimming shortened V by 3 bases and J by 5 bases, and 10 bases separated the two germline ends. This CDR3 is built from 13 residues.

There are many counts of this clone. The chain is built from TRBV11-2 and TRBJ1-3; D remains ambiguous. The CDR3 totals 14 residues. V was trimmed by 5 bases and J by 4 bases, leaving 12 bases between them. Germline V gene lookup returns CDR1 SGHAT and CDR2 FQNNGV. The CDR3 sequence: CASSDTKKGNTIYF. CDR3 nucleotides: TGTGCCAGCAGCGACACGAAGAAAGGAAACACCATATATTTT.

CDR3 sequence (DNA): TGTGCCAGCAGCTTATTTAGCGGGAGGGTCCAAGAGACCCAGTACTTC. Protein sequence: CASSLFSGRVQETQYF. The V gene is TRBV7-9, the J gene TRBJ2-5; 11 bases match TRBD2. The CDR3 contains 16 residues. From germline, CDR1 is SEHNR and CDR2 FQNEAQ (reference sequence). V shed 2 bases, J shed 1 base, and the junction held 3 bases outside the gene matches. Together with reference TRBV7-9 and TRBJ2-5, the CDR3 gives the full variable domain: DTGVSQNPRHKITKRGQNVTFRCDPISEHNRLYWYRQTLGQGPEFLTYFQNEAQLEKSRLLSDRFSAERPKGSFSTLEIQRTEQGDSAMYLCASSLFSGRVQETQYFGPGTRLLVL.

Written as DNA, the CDR3 is TGTGCCAGTAGTATAAGGGGAGGCCGTCTCTACAATGAGCAGTTCTTC. The encoded protein is CASSIRGGRLYNEQFF. The chain couples TRBV19 to TRBJ2-1; weak D call: TRBD2 (6 bases). V was cut by 2 bases and J by 3 bases, with 14 bases left in between. The CDR3 length is 16 residues. The germline CDR1 and CDR2 sequences are LNHDA and SQIVND (reference sequence).

V and J are TRBV25-1 and TRBJ2-1; 11 bases agree with TRBD1. V gave up 7 bases and J gave up 6 bases; unmatched junction bases: 5. The V gene's germline CDR1 is MGHDK and CDR2 SYGVNS. CDR3 length equals 14 residues. The CDR3 loop reads CASTDRGPPNEQFF. The CDR3 DNA sequence: TGTGCCAGCACGGACAGGGGGCCCCCCAATGAGCAGTTCTTC.

The chain combines TRBV28 with TRBJ2-3; 9 nucleotides match TRBD2. The CDR3 extends over 16 amino acids. After removal of 3 bases from V and 0 bases from J, the junction contained 4 bases not matched to a gene. Germline CDR1 and CDR2: MDHEN and SYDVKM. CDR3 in amino acids: CASSFALAGSTDTQYF. CDR3 DNA: TGTGCCAGCAGTTTCGCGCTAGCGGGAAGCACAGATACGCAGTATTTT.

This clone showed up just a few times. V and J are TRBV9 and TRBJ2-1; TRBD1 might be the D (5 bases). This CDR3 has 13 amino acids. Trimming took off 5 bases at V and 6 bases at J, with 12 bases between the two ends. In germline, CDR1 is SGDLS, CDR2 YYNGEE. The chain's CDR3 is CASRPTGFNEQFF. The CDR3 bases are TGTGCCAGCAGACCCACAGGCTTCAATGAGCAGTTCTTC.

The chain uses TRBV28 and TRBJ1-6, with 7 bases that match TRBD1. This CDR3 region has 15 residues. The J segment lost 7 bases and the V segment lost 2 bases, leaving 5 bases of the junction unmatched. Germline assignment: CDR1 MDHEN and CDR2 SYDVKM. In nucleotides, the CDR3 is TGTGCCAGCAGTTTAGAGGTGACAGGGAATTCACCCCTCCACTTT. Translating it yields CASSLEVTGNSPLHF.

The chain joins TRBV27 to TRBJ2-7; a possible D gene is TRBD2 (6 bases). This CDR3 spans 11 amino acids. Trimming cost V 6 bases and J 3 bases, with 6 bases left between them. Germline-derived CDR1 and CDR2 are MNHEY and SMNVEV (reference sequence). CDR3 amino acids: CASRRGYEQYF. The CDR3, as DNA: TGTGCCAGCAGGCGGGGCTACGAGCAGTACTTC.

The rearrangement links TRBV4-2 to TRBJ2-2, with D hard to call. Germline loops: CDR1 LGHNA, CDR2 YNFKEQ. This CDR3 contains 16 residues. With 2 bases removed from V and 2 bases from J, the gap between germline ends came to 12 bases. CDR3 region: CASSQSTLGNTGELFF. DNA of the CDR3: TGTGCCAGCAGCCAAAGCACTTTGGGCAACACCGGGGAGCTGTTTTTT.

The CDR3 nucleotides read TGTGCCAGCAGTCGGACCTCGGGGACGGGTACTGAAGCTTTCTTT. Residues: CASSRTSGTGTEAFF. The V call is TRBV7-2, the J call TRBJ1-1; a possible D gene is TRBD1 (5 bases). The CDR3 spans 15 residues. V was trimmed by 6 bases and J by 5 bases, leaving 19 bases between them. Germline V gives CDR1 SGHTA, CDR2 FQGNSA.

The chain employs TRBV3-1 (or the pseudogene TRBV3-2) and TRBJ1-6; D gene unclear. The CDR3 has 16 amino acids. Germline loops: CDR1 LGHDT, CDR2 YNNKEL (reference sequence). Trimming stripped 4 bases from V and 0 bases from J, with 10 bases between. The CDR3 loop is CASSLSGSSYNSPLHF. CDR3 nucleotide sequence: TGTGCCAGCAGCCTGTCGGGGAGCTCCTATAATTCACCCCTCCACTTT.

The CDR3 DNA reads TGCGCCAGCAGCCAAGATGGGACAGATATTCTAAACTATGGCTACACCTTC. It yields the protein CASSQDGTDILNYGYTF. The rearrangement joins TRBV4-3 to TRBJ1-2, with 7 bases that match TRBD1. CDR1 LGHNA and CDR2 YSLEER come from the germline V gene. J was trimmed by 2 bases and V by 0 bases; bases with no gene match: 9. The CDR3 extends over 17 amino acids.

The V call is TRBV5-4, the J call TRBJ2-5; 12 bases line up with TRBD1. The germline V gene has CDR1 SGHNT and CDR2 YYREEE (reference sequence). Losses at the gene ends were 4 bases for V and 2 bases for J; bases not matched to a gene: 12. This CDR3 spans 18 amino acids. CDR3 protein: CASSVGTGGPGGQETQYF. CDR3 sequence (DNA): TGTGCCAGCAGCGTCGGGACAGGGGGCCCGGGGGGTCAAGAGACCCAGTACTTC.

This chain connects TRBV12-5 to TRBJ1-4; weak D call: TRBD1 (5 bases). Germline CDR1 LGHNT, CDR2 FRNRAP. The germline V and J ends were trimmed by 5 bases and 7 bases, with 20 bases remaining between them. This CDR3 comprises 16 residues. CDR3 loop: CASGPHPGVTSEKLFF. The CDR3 region has the DNA TGTGCTAGTGGTCCCCACCCGGGGGTCACCAGTGAAAAACTGTTTTTT.

The chain couples TRBV6-5 to TRBJ2-3; the D is unclear. The V gene lost 4 bases and the J gene lost 0 bases, with 5 bases spanning the gap. The CDR3 loop spans 13 amino acids. Per the germline V gene, CDR1 is MNHEY and CDR2 is SVGAGI. The CDR3, as DNA: TGTGCCAGCAGTTTTAGTAGCACAGATACGCAGTATTTT. This gives the protein CASSFSSTDTQYF.